This T cell receptor (beta chain) was recovered during a study of spatial heterogeneity in lung cancer. V shed 3 bases, J shed 4 bases, and the junction held 0 bases outside the gene matches. There are 13 residues in the CDR3. The germline V gene has CDR1 LNHDA and CDR2 SQIVND (reference sequence). As regards this clonotype: This beta chain represents an off-target read in a library built for alpha chains; its size is of limited meaning.

Time point here: sample taken at primary tumor resection. Tumor, nontumor lung or frozen PBMC supplied whole RNA, sequenced without sorting. The study tagged each TCR cDNA molecule with a unique molecular identifier. Each CDR3 protein is one row after TCRdb ran MiXCR on the 5' RACE reads. The sample lists about 3,300 distinct CDR3 sequences, around 3.5% occurring once. The sample in question was lung tissue, obtained at surgery. The chain carries TRBV19 and TRBJ2-1; 7 bases are shared with TRBD1. The TCR comes from a human donor with early-stage non-small cell lung cancer. The CDR3 DNA reads as TGTGCCAGTAGTATGGGACAGTACAATGAGCAGTTCTTC. Translated: CASSMGQYNEQFF.